The 8 T cell receptor beta chains in this list originate from one sample, sequenced in a study of identical twins. TCRdb ran MiXCR on the 5' RACE reads and lists one entry per CDR3 protein. Of 300,000 to 400,000 distinct CDR3 sequences listed, about 12% are singletons. These data also formed part of another study, on yellow fever vaccine responses in identical twins.

Material for sequencing was CD8+ T cells sorted from blood. These receptors originate from a woman aged 18 to 35 in good health.

This clonotype was seen a handful of times. The chain links TRBV10-3 to TRBJ2-2, with 7 positions matching TRBD1. The ends lost 0 bases at V and 0 bases at J; junction bases unmatched: 13. The germline V gene encodes CDR1 ENHRY and CDR2 SYGVKD. The CDR3 contains 20 residues. Here the CDR3 reads CAISESLGQLKIPNTGELFF. The CDR3 coding sequence is TGTGCCATCAGTGAGTCGTTGGGACAGCTTAAAATACCGAACACCGGGGAGCTGTTTTTT.

The chain uses TRBV12-3 or TRBV12-4 and TRBJ2-1; maybe TRBD2 (5 bases). The germline V and J ends were trimmed by 6 bases and 0 bases, with 9 bases remaining between them. The length of the CDR3 is 14 residues. CDR3 sequence: CASSPGLSYNEQFF. The CDR3 DNA reads as TGTGCCAGCAGCCCTGGACTCTCCTACAATGAGCAGTTCTTC.

In its sample, this clonotype was seen many times. V usage is TRBV5-1 and J usage is TRBJ2-5; D is tentatively TRBD1 or TRBD2 (5 bases each). Per the germline V gene, CDR1 is SGHRS and CDR2 is YFSETQ. Trimming shortened V by 0 bases and J by 8 bases, and 14 bases separated the two germline ends. This CDR3 is built from 14 residues. The CDR3 loop is CASSLGGDAGTQYF. As DNA, the CDR3 is TGCGCCAGCAGCTTGGGAGGGGACGCAGGAACCCAGTACTTC. The whole variable domain, remainder taken from reference TRBV5-1 and TRBJ2-5, is KAGVTQTPRYLIKTRGQQVTLSCSPISGHRSVSWYQQTPGQGLQFLFEYFSETQRNKGNFPGRFSGRQFSNSRSEMNVSTLELGDSALYLCASSLGGDAGTQYFGPGTRLLVL.

The chain uses TRBV6-2 or TRBV6-3 and TRBJ2-5, with 8 bases that match TRBD1. Trimming removed 10 bases from V and 4 bases from J; junction bases left unmatched: 11. The CDR3 is made up of 14 amino acids. The germline V gene encodes CDR1 MNHEY and CDR2 SVGEGT. The CDR3 protein is CATPPETGVETQYF. The CDR3 DNA reads TGTGCCACCCCACCTGAGACAGGGGTAGAGACCCAGTACTTC.

Only a few counts were recorded for this clonotype. This chain joins TRBV13 and TRBJ2-1; D might be TRBD1 or TRBD2, each matching 5 bases. V was cut by 0 bases and J by 3 bases, with 9 bases left in between. Germline lookup yields CDR1 PRHDT and CDR2 FYEKMQ (reference sequence). The CDR3 extends over 15 amino acids. CDR3 residues: CASSLGGTLYNEQFF. The CDR3 nucleotides are TGTGCCAGCAGCTTAGGCGGGACCCTCTACAATGAGCAGTTCTTC.

This clonotype was detected a few times. V gene TRBV2 combines with J gene TRBJ2-1; possible D gene TRBD2, 6 bases. V was pared by 5 bases and J by 5 bases, with 16 bases between. Germline V gene lookup returns CDR1 SNHLY and CDR2 FYNNEI. This CDR3 spans 15 amino acids. CDR3 nucleotides: TGTGCCAGCAGTCCGCCGGAGGGGTTAAACAATGAGCAGTTCTTC. Its protein is CASSPPEGLNNEQFF.

This clonotype was recorded a few times. The rearrangement uses TRBV5-5 and TRBJ1-1; TRBD1 aligns across 12 bases. Unmatched junction bases numbered 3, after V lost 3 bases and J lost 6 bases. Per germline, CDR1 SGHKS and CDR2 YYEKEE (reference sequence). The CDR3 has 14 amino acids. This CDR3 reads CASSWGQGAPEAFF. CDR3 sequence (DNA): TGTGCCAGCAGCTGGGGACAGGGGGCTCCTGAAGCTTTCTTT.

As concerns this clonotype: The junction shows a germline mismatch at one end, possibly a read error. The genes are TRBV7-9 and TRBJ2-5, with 8 bases aligning to TRBD2. Germline V CDR1 and CDR2: SEHNR, FQNEAQ (reference sequence). This CDR3 has 14 residues. The CDR3 sequence: CASSPPGGEETRYF. The DNA of the CDR3 is TGTGCCAGCAGCCCCCCGGGGGGGGAAGAGACCCGGTACTTC.